Following are 8 T cell receptor beta chains from one sample sequenced in a study of T cell responses to AZD1222 COVID-19 vaccine. Only in-frame clones appear in the TCRdb table, and some are missing; sequencing was by immunoSEQ multiplex PCR. The sample consists of approximately 120,000 clones, around 91% of them appearing once. Sequencing was performed on peripheral blood, taken on day 0 of MenACWY control vaccination. The receptor set was obtained from an adult in good health.

The genes are TRBV5-1 and TRBJ1-1; D gene uncertain. With 1 base removed from V and 0 bases from J, the gap between germline ends came to 13 bases. The CDR3 extends over 16 amino acids. The V gene's germline CDR1 is SGHRS and CDR2 YFSETQ. The CDR3 nucleotides are TGCGCCAGCAGCTTGAATATTAGGACCATGAACACTGAAGCTTTCTTT. Its protein is CASSLNIRTMNTEAFF. The whole variable domain, filled in from reference TRBV5-1 and TRBJ1-1, reads KAGVTQTPRYLIKTRGQQVTLSCSPISGHRSVSWYQQTPGQGLQFLFEYFSETQRNKGNFPGRFSGRQFSNSRSEMNVSTLELGDSALYLCASSLNIRTMNTEAFFGQGTRLTVV.

The V gene is TRBV28, the J gene TRBJ2-3, with 8 bases that match TRBD2. Germline-derived CDR1 and CDR2 are MDHEN and SYDVKM. The V segment lost 3 bases and the J segment 5 bases; nucleotides outside the gene matches: 7. The CDR3 sequence is 15 residues long. The CDR3 DNA reads TGTGCCAGCAGTTTTGCGTCGGGGGGGCAAGATACGCAGTATTTT. Translated, it gives CASSFASGGQDTQYF.

The rearrangement uses TRBV3-1 (or the pseudogene TRBV3-2) and TRBJ2-1; TRBD1 agrees at 10 bases. The length of the CDR3 is 13 residues. With 8 bases clipped from V and 4 bases from J, the junction kept 2 bases outside the gene matches. Looked up from germline, CDR1 is LGHDT and CDR2 is YNNKEL (reference sequence). The CDR3 loop reads CASRTGGYNEQFF. DNA of the CDR3: TGTGCCAGCCGGACAGGGGGTTACAATGAGCAGTTCTTC.

The J gene is TRBJ2-1, the V gene TRBV5-1; 7 bases are shared with TRBD1. Germline lookup yields CDR1 SGHRS and CDR2 YFSETQ. V dropped 3 bases and J dropped 6; count of bases not matched to a gene: 6. CDR3 size: 14 residues. The CDR3: CASSSGQEFNEQFF. In DNA form, the CDR3 reads TGCGCCAGCAGCTCCGGACAGGAGTTCAATGAGCAGTTCTTC. Combining the CDR3 with reference TRBV5-1 and TRBJ2-1 gives the whole variable domain KAGVTQTPRYLIKTRGQQVTLSCSPISGHRSVSWYQQTPGQGLQFLFEYFSETQRNKGNFPGRFSGRQFSNSRSEMNVSTLELGDSALYLCASSSGQEFNEQFFGPGTRLTVL.

A word on this clone: The sample holds other DNA sequences that translate to the same CDR3. The chain is built from TRBV5-1 and TRBJ1-3; D call uncertain. Germline V CDR1 and CDR2: SGHRS, YFSETQ. The V gene lost 1 base and the J gene lost 2 bases, with 1 base spanning the gap. CDR3 length: 12 amino acids. CDR3 sequence: CASSLPGNTIYF. CDR3 DNA: TGCGCCAGCAGCTTGCCTGGAAACACCATATATTTT.

The gene calls are TRBV7-2 and TRBJ2-4; D not resolved. The ends were cut back, 1 base at V and 0 bases at J, with 13 bases in the middle. The CDR3 totals 17 residues. The germline V gene has CDR1 SGHTA and CDR2 FQGNSA. The CDR3: CASSLDISAKAKNIQYF. The CDR3, as DNA: TGTGCCAGCAGCTTAGATATTTCTGCCAAAGCCAAAAACATTCAGTACTTC. The full variable domain, with the rest looked up from reference TRBV7-2 and TRBJ2-4, is GAGVSQSPSNKVTEKGKDVELRCDPISGHTALYWYRQSLGQGLEFLIYFQGNSAPDKSGLPSDRFSAERTGGSVSTLTIQRTQQEDSAVYLCASSLDISAKAKNIQYFGAGTRLSVL.

The V gene is TRBV30, the J gene TRBJ1-4; D not certain. This CDR3 contains 16 residues. V shed 0 bases and J shed 0 bases, with 11 bases lying between them. Germline CDR1 is GTSNPN and CDR2 is SVGIG (reference sequence). CDR3 sequence (DNA): TGTGCCTGGAGTGTGGACCGTTCTGCAACTAATGAAAAACTGTTTTTT. Translated, it gives CAWSVDRSATNEKLFF.

J is TRBJ1-3 and V is TRBV7-6, with 7 nucleotides matching TRBD1. This CDR3 spans 14 amino acids. The J segment lost 3 bases and the V segment lost 8 bases, leaving 7 bases of the junction unmatched. Per germline, CDR1 SGHVS and CDR2 FNYEAQ. The CDR3, as DNA: TGTGCCAGCGCCGACAGGGTGTATGGAAACACCATATATTTT. It yields the protein CASADRVYGNTIYF.